The present TCR beta chain was sequenced within a study of T cells after yellow fever vaccination. General observations from the study: The study noted that FACS-sorted repertoires could contain abundant clonotypes contaminating from the bulk population. Clones from primary vaccination mostly reappeared after the booster (96% CD4, approximately 86% CD8). A limited proportion of clonotypes was detected within both the CD4 and CD8 compartments.

Conversion of TCR transcripts into cDNA relied on 5'RACE template switching, which added a universal primer site and UMIs. TCRdb re-derived calls from the 5' RACE reads in MiXCR, one entry per CDR3 protein. The sample holds under 600,000 distinct CDR3 sequences; less than 25% are singletons and the top ten take about 16%. This clonotype was seen a handful of times. The antigen remains unidentified. This specimen was PBMCs, taken 21 days after the first yellow fever vaccination. The sequence derives from a man aged 18 to 35 who received the YFV17D yellow fever vaccine.

CDR3 nucleotide sequence: TGTGCCAGCAGCCCCGGGACAGGGGGCCGCGATGCTTTCTTT. This encodes CASSPGTGGRDAFF. The J gene is TRBJ1-1, the V gene TRBV3-1; 12 bases are shared with TRBD1. The germline V gene has CDR1 LGHDT and CDR2 YNNKEL (reference sequence). This CDR3 spans 14 amino acids. V trimming: 4 bases; J trimming: 11 bases; junction bases outside the gene matches: 8.